What follows are 22 T cell receptor beta chains derived from one specimen sequenced in a study of T cell repertoires in cytomegalovirus infection. No antigen has been assigned to these receptors. TCRdb used MiXCR to reprocess the reads, holding one entry per CDR3 protein. This sample carries hundreds of thousands of distinct CDR3 sequences, 25% to 35% of them seen once, and the ten largest clones take 15% to 20%. Sequencing was performed on cultured PBMCs, taken from culture after CMV antigen stimulation. The receptors here all came from a human donor in good health (CMV status not recorded). Some clones in this sample may be carry-over from other donors' samples.

The J gene is TRBJ2-7, the V gene TRBV27, with D possibly matching TRBD2 (6 bases). The V end lost 4 bases, the J end lost 1 base, and 17 bases lay between the germline ends. Looked up from germline, CDR1 is MNHEY and CDR2 is SMNVEV (reference sequence). The CDR3 consists of 16 residues. The chain's CDR3 is CASSWGSVRESYEQYF. Written as DNA, the CDR3 is TGTGCCAGCAGTTGGGGAAGTGTGCGGGAATCCTACGAGCAGTACTTC.

As for this clonotype: One end of the junction is discordant with germline, which a read error may explain. The CDR3: CASSLIWGAENIQYF. The CDR3 region has the DNA TGTGCCAGCAGCTTAATATGGGGAGCCGAAAACATTCAGTACTTC. The chain uses TRBV11-2 and TRBJ2-4; perhaps TRBD2 as D (5 bases). The CDR3 is 15 residues long. Germline-derived CDR1 and CDR2 are SGHAT and FQNNGV.

This chain connects TRBV11-2 to TRBJ1-2; TRBD1 matches 8 bases. V gave up 1 base and J gave up 1 base; unmatched junction bases: 2. This CDR3 region has 15 residues. Germline V gives CDR1 SGHAT, CDR2 FQNNGV. The CDR3 reads CASSLAGGYNYGYTF. Here the CDR3 DNA reads TGTGCCAGCAGCTTAGCAGGGGGCTATAACTATGGCTACACCTTC.

Only one count was recorded for this clonotype. The rearrangement joins TRBV2 to TRBJ2-3; D may be TRBD2 (6 bases). Per the germline V gene, CDR1 is SNHLY and CDR2 is FYNNEI. The CDR3 contains 16 residues. The V and J ends lost 0 bases and 3 bases respectively, with 13 bases between them. The CDR3 DNA reads as TGTGCCAGCAGTGAAGCGGCCCGGGGGTTGACAGATACGCAGTATTTT. It specifies CASSEAARGLTDTQYF.

This clonotype was observed at least ten times. This chain uses TRBV7-8 with TRBJ2-7, with 8 nucleotides matching TRBD1. Germline V CDR1 and CDR2: SGHVS, FQNEAQ. The CDR3 is made up of 15 amino acids. Losses at the gene ends were 0 bases for V and 4 bases for J; bases not matched to a gene: 5. CDR3 amino acids: CASSLAQGGNYEQYV. The CDR3 nucleotides are TGTGCCAGCAGCTTAGCACAGGGGGGAAATTACGAGCAGTACGTC.

The chain recombines TRBV4-3 with TRBJ2-3, with 10 bases matching TRBD2. Per the germline V gene, CDR1 is LGHNA and CDR2 is YSLEER. The CDR3 consists of 19 residues. Trimming at V came to 4 bases and at J to 4 bases, leaving 17 bases not matched to a gene. CDR3 in DNA: TGCGCCAGCAGCCGGAGCGGAGCGGGAGGGCCTAACGGAGCAGATACGCAGTATTTT. Translated, it gives CASSRSGAGGPNGADTQYF.

V is TRBV20-1 and J is TRBJ2-1; tentatively, D is TRBD2 (6 bases). Trimming removed 3 bases from V and 2 bases from J, with 20 bases in between. Germline V gene lookup returns CDR1 DFQATT and CDR2 SNEGSKA (reference sequence). This CDR3 is 17 amino acids long. CDR3 protein: CSASTIAWGLPYNEQFF. The CDR3 region has the DNA TGCAGTGCTAGCACCATAGCGTGGGGACTTCCCTACAATGAGCAGTTCTTC.

This clonotype was counted between two and nine times. The J gene is TRBJ1-1, the V gene TRBV28; 7 bases line up with TRBD1. The CDR3 loop spans 15 amino acids. Germline V gene sequence: CDR1 MDHEN, CDR2 SYDVKM. J was trimmed by 5 bases and V by 6 bases; bases with no gene match: 12. The chain's CDR3 is CASRPPTGTGTEAFF. The CDR3, as DNA: TGTGCCAGCAGGCCCCCGACAGGGACCGGAACTGAAGCTTTCTTT. The variable domain in full, completed from reference TRBV28 and TRBJ1-1, reads DVKVTQSSRYLVKRTGEKVFLECVQDMDHENMFWYRQDPGLGLRLIYFSYDVKMKEKGDIPEGYSVSREKKERFSLILESASTNQTSMYLCASRPPTGTGTEAFFGQGTRLTVV.

The gene calls are TRBV6-5 and TRBJ2-1; TRBD2 might be the D (6 bases). V gave up 2 bases and J gave up 5 bases, with 19 bases separating them. Germline CDR1 and CDR2: MNHEY and SVGAGI. The CDR3 is 17 residues long. In DNA form, the CDR3 reads TGTGCCAGCAGTTACCAACTCGTGGTAGCGGCAAACAATGAGCAGTTCTTC. This encodes CASSYQLVVAANNEQFF.

The chain couples TRBV7-9 to TRBJ2-4, with a tentative D call TRBD1 (6 bases). Germline CDR1 and CDR2: SEHNR and FQNEAQ (reference sequence). The CDR3 is 16 amino acids. Trimming took off 4 bases at V and 0 bases at J, with 13 bases between the two ends. The CDR3 protein is CASSSTGQVAKNIQYF. In nucleotides, the CDR3 is TGTGCCAGCAGCTCTACGGGACAAGTAGCCAAAAACATTCAGTACTTC.

This clonotype has more than one count but fewer than ten. The chain combines TRBV10-3 with TRBJ1-2, with 7 bases fitting TRBD1. The CDR3 loop spans 14 amino acids. The germline V gene encodes CDR1 ENHRY and CDR2 SYGVKD. J was trimmed by 7 bases and V by 3 bases; bases with no gene match: 8. CDR3 loop: CAISDLNRGSGYTF. CDR3 in DNA: TGTGCCATCAGTGATCTCAACAGGGGCTCTGGCTACACCTTC.

This chain uses TRBV11-2 with TRBJ2-7; a weak D match, TRBD1 (5 bases). The CDR3 is 13 amino acids. Germline loops: CDR1 SGHAT, CDR2 FQNNGV. The V end was cut by 4 bases, the J end by 1 base, with 8 bases between. The CDR3 DNA reads as TGTGCCAGCAGCTACGGACATTCCTACGAGCAGTACGTC. As protein: CASSYGHSYEQYV.

This clonotype was picked up many times. This rearrangement joins TRBV28 to TRBJ2-4; no firm D call. Trimming took off 5 bases at V and 6 bases at J, with 14 bases between the two ends. The germline V gene has CDR1 MDHEN and CDR2 SYDVKM. This CDR3 comprises 14 residues. The CDR3 loop reads CASSPTPTGNIQYF. The CDR3, as DNA: TGTGCCAGCAGTCCCACCCCGACGGGAAACATTCAGTACTTC.

This chain uses TRBV20-1 with TRBJ2-1; the D is unclear. Trimming removed 3 bases from V and 8 bases from J, with 14 bases in between. CDR3 length: 13 amino acids. The V gene's germline CDR1 is DFQATT and CDR2 SNEGSKA (reference sequence). Here the CDR3 reads CSASSSHRYEQFF. Written as DNA, the CDR3 is TGCAGTGCTAGTTCGTCGCATCGGTATGAGCAGTTCTTC.

Comments on this clonotype: A much larger clone differs from this one at a single base, so this may be a read error. The chain couples TRBV7-2 to TRBJ2-3; tentatively, D is TRBD2 (6 bases). The CDR3 has 18 amino acids. Germline values: CDR1 SGHTA, CDR2 FQGNSA. For the CDR3, the DNA is TGTGCCAGCAGCGGCGGAGGGGCCCCCGGGCATAGCACAGATACGCAGTGTTTT. Amino acid sequence: CASSGGGAPGHSTDTQCF.

The chain combines TRBV25-1 with TRBJ1-3; D might be TRBD1 (5 bases). Germline V gives CDR1 MGHDK, CDR2 SYGVNS. Trimming pared 5 bases from V and 3 bases from J, leaving 14 bases between. CDR3 length: 15 amino acids. The CDR3 spells CASSRGGEGGNTIYF. CDR3 nucleotide sequence: TGTGCCAGCAGTCGCGGAGGGGAAGGTGGAAACACCATATATTTT. Together with reference TRBV25-1 and TRBJ1-3, the CDR3 gives the full variable domain: EADIYQTPRYLVIGTGKKITLECSQTMGHDKMYWYQQDPGMELHLIHYSYGVNSTEKGDLSSESTVSRIRTEHFPLTLESARPSHTSQYLCASSRGGEGGNTIYFGEGSWLTVV.

This clonotype has more than one count but fewer than ten. The chain combines TRBV7-2 with TRBJ2-1; TRBD1 matches at 9 bases. J gave up 3 bases and V 2 bases, and 5 bases lay outside the gene matches. Germline CDR1 and CDR2: SGHTA and FQGNSA. CDR3 length: 16 amino acids. Here the CDR3 reads CASSLFLTGGYNEQFF. The CDR3 DNA reads as TGTGCCAGCAGCTTATTTTTGACAGGGGGCTACAATGAGCAGTTCTTC. The full variable domain, in which reference TRBV7-2 and TRBJ2-1 provide the parts outside the CDR3, is GAGVSQSPSNKVTEKGKDVELRCDPISGHTALYWYRQSLGQGLEFLIYFQGNSAPDKSGLPSDRFSAERTGGSVSTLTIQRTQQEDSAVYLCASSLFLTGGYNEQFFGPGTRLTVL.

The chain joins TRBV6-2 or TRBV6-3 to TRBJ2-2; 12 positions match TRBD2. Trimming took 2 bases from V and 1 from J; bases not matched to a gene: 11. CDR1 is MNHEY and CDR2 is SVGEGT in the germline V gene. The CDR3 extends over 20 amino acids. Here the CDR3 reads CASSYPITTSGSWNTGELFF. Written as DNA, the CDR3 is TGTGCCAGCAGTTACCCCATTACGACTAGCGGGAGCTGGAACACCGGGGAGCTGTTTTTT.

This clonotype was picked up many times. The J gene is TRBJ2-5, the V gene TRBV7-2, with TRBD2 as a possible D gene (5 bases). Trimming shortened V by 5 bases and J by 2 bases, and 9 bases separated the two germline ends. The V gene's germline CDR1 is SGHTA and CDR2 FQGNSA. This CDR3 is 13 amino acids long. This chain's CDR3 is CASSVRGQETQYF. The CDR3 nucleotides are TGTGCCAGCAGCGTCCGAGGGCAAGAGACCCAGTACTTC.

The chain combines TRBV27 with TRBJ1-6; no clear D. Germline loops: CDR1 MNHEY, CDR2 SMNVEV (reference sequence). Between the trimmed V and J ends, which lost 5 bases and 8 bases, there was a span of 16 bases. This CDR3 contains 15 residues. CDR3 sequence reads: CASSPYWSADSPLHF. DNA of the CDR3: TGTGCCAGCAGTCCATACTGGTCGGCAGATTCACCCCTCCACTTT.

This clonotype was seen at least ten times. The V gene is TRBV7-2, the J gene TRBJ1-6; no reliable D call. V lost 1 base to trimming and J lost 7 bases, with 5 bases between them. CDR3 size: 13 residues. Germline CDR1 and CDR2: SGHTA and FQGNSA. The CDR3 spells CASSLDQNSPLHF. In DNA form, the CDR3 reads TGTGCCAGCAGCTTAGATCAGAATTCACCCCTCCACTTT.

This clonotype was counted only a few times. The chain carries TRBV7-9 and TRBJ2-1, with no clear D. Looked up from germline, CDR1 is SEHNR and CDR2 is FQNEAQ (reference sequence). V was pared by 11 bases and J by 8 bases, with 13 bases between. The CDR3 extends over 11 amino acids. The CDR3 sequence: CAGSQWDEQFF. The CDR3 nucleotides read TGTGCCGGATCCCAGTGGGATGAGCAGTTCTTC.